This TCR beta chain was recovered during a study of blood T cell repertoires in COVID-19. Study context: COVID-19 samples, acute and convalescent, were from the United States, Italy and Spain. The analysed material was cDNA or gDNA that came from T cells, B-cell-depleted T cells, or PBMCs.

Some clones are missing from TCRdb's copy, which holds only in-frame ones; the method was immunoSEQ multiplex PCR. The sample lists a few hundred thousand clones, under 90% seen once, with 0.94% in the top ten. The germline V gene has CDR1 SGHTA and CDR2 FQGNSA. This CDR3 comprises 15 residues. V lost 5 bases to trimming and J lost 5 bases, with 18 bases between them. Sequences were obtained from peripheral blood. The receptor's source is a woman aged 35 to 49 who had recovered from COVID-19. The chain joins TRBV7-2 to TRBJ2-5; tentative D call: TRBD2 (7 bases). The CDR3 bases are TGTGCCAGCAGCCCCCAAGGGGGGGGTAAGGAGACCCAGTACTTC. It encodes CASSPQGGGKETQYF.